This T cell receptor beta chain was sequenced during a study of T cells in Graves' hyperthyroidism and ophthalmopathy (dated 2019 in TCRdb). About the study as a whole: Peripheral blood was sampled at the time of initial diagnosis, prior to any treatment. For training and testing, the 100 patients in the discovery cohort were randomly divided in a 7:3 ratio. The paper reports TCR Vbeta CDR3 sequencing of 140 or so peripheral blood samples: some 44 ophthalmopathy, some 80 hyperthyroidism and about 17 progressor patients. To identify TCR V-J signatures that set the groups apart, the researchers used a discovery cohort of 100 patients, made up of 40 to 45 with Graves' ophthalmopathy and 57 with stable Graves' hyperthyroidism. In about 6 Graves' hyperthyroidism patients, the study also compared T-cell repertoires from thyroid tissue with T-cell repertoires from blood. Prospective prediction of ophthalmopathy was tested in an independent validation cohort of some 20 hyperthyroidism patients and 15 to 17 patients who later progressed to ophthalmopathy. After blood sampling, hyperthyroidism patients were treated with methimazole at a starting dose of 30 mg daily, and ophthalmopathy patients were treated with high-dose intravenous methylprednisolone. Summary of the overall study and its limitations: A 13 V-J signature model separated ophthalmopathy from stable hyperthyroidism, with nearly 90% sensitivity and about 81% specificity in cross-validation and 80%/75% in testing. Most expanded thyroid clonotypes (frequency above 0.001) were also detected in blood, a finding suggesting that blood repertoires may reflect thyroid immune responses. Sample size was not statistically predetermined, and investigators were not blinded to group allocation. In validation, the model predicted progression to ophthalmopathy a median of about 6.8 months before onset, with roughly 70% sensitivity and almost 75% specificity.

The TCR beta CDR3 regions were amplified from the RNA transcripts. The TCR CDR3 was subjected to a first round of RT-PCR using the HTBI primer set and the Qiagen OneStep RT-PCR kit. Libraries were constructed in a second round of multiplex PCR, after which size selection and purification were performed. Sequencing of the libraries was done on an Illumina HiSeq2000 using paired-end 100 bp reads. In the source study's methods: SOAPnuke was used to process the raw data, throwing out any read that contained adapters or uncalled bases, had a mean Phred below 15, or lacked an exact constant-primer or identifier match. COPE v1.2.5 was used to merge high-quality paired reads, and clonotypes were defined as unique nucleotide sequences. MiTCR v1.1 was used to align clonotypes to the IMGT TRBV, TRBD and TRBJ reference segments. Only V-J combinations with frequency above 0.0001, covering 99% to 99.2% of repertoires, were analysed. The TCS score was defined as the ratio of F50 (clonal expansion) to E x V (chaos), calculated using BLOSUM62-based TCRdist between CDR3 peptides within each V-J. Welch's t-statistics and random forest reduced fewer than 550 V-J features to about 12, which were used in a naive Bayes classifier (R e1071). In-frame beta chains were kept once TCRdb had trimmed the public reads at Q25 with fastp and called clones with MiXCR. Here each entry gathers all rows of one CDR3 protein and keeps the most common genes and DNA. The V and J calls were not made by the authors but by TCRdb's processing. Across this sample there are 250,000 to 300,000 distinct CDR3 sequences, with about 15% seen only once. Of the sample, around 30% falls within the top ten clones.

This clonotype was seen repeatedly, ten times or more. The antigen it recognizes is unknown. Base qualities are not provided; no much larger clone lies one nucleotide away. Hyperthyroidism patients were newly diagnosed, had a disease duration of under 2 months, and were aged 18 to 65 years. Patients with uncontrolled infections, other autoimmune diseases, pregnancy or lactation were excluded. Diagnoses relied on clinical symptoms, serum thyroxine and TRAb, thyroid ultrasound and orbital computed tomography. For progressor patients, blood was drawn at the first diagnosis of hyperthyroidism, before any ophthalmopathy symptoms had appeared. PBMCs were isolated from 8 to 10 ml of fresh peripheral blood by Ficoll-Paque density gradient centrifugation. Progressor patients were initially diagnosed with Graves' hyperthyroidism and developed ophthalmopathy during follow-up. Total RNA was extracted with Trizol reagent, and quality was checked on an Agilent 2100 Bioanalyzer.

From the cysteine up to the phenylalanine, the CDR3 has a length of 14 residues. The kept DNA is CDR3 alone, 42 bases in frame from the first base. For CDR1 and CDR2, the germline V gene lists MNHNS and SASEGT. Trimming costs V 1 base and J 6 bases, and their ends lie 10 bases apart. This receptor was identified in a woman aged 50 to 65 with Graves' hyperthyroidism that later progressed to Graves' ophthalmopathy. Sequencing was carried out using blood. The receptor chain draws on TRBV6-1 and TRBJ2-4; matching of 6 bases hints at TRBD2 as the D gene. Read as DNA, the sequence is TGTGCCAGCAGTGAAGTTGCGGGAAGAAACATTCAGTACTTC. This yields the protein CASSEVAGRNIQYF.